This T cell receptor beta chain was sequenced in a study of cytomegalovirus exposure and HLA in healthy donors. Concerning this clone: Its antigen is unidentified.

With 60 Vbeta and 13 Jbeta primers, the PCR was carried out. Sequencing was performed with immunoSEQ multiplex PCR; in TCRdb, only in-frame clones are kept and a portion is missing. The sample contains 250,000 to 350,000 clones, 70% to 90% of which appear only once. Germline V lookup: CDR1 SEHNR, CDR2 FQNEAQ (reference sequence). There are 16 residues in the CDR3. The junction had 8 bases not matched to a gene; V was cut back by 4 bases and J by 4 bases. Whole-study results and caveats: Across donors, most TCRs were seen rarely, yet some public ones were widespread. Most TCR beta V segments were productive about 87% or about 30% of the time in an earlier analysis.

What was sequenced was PBMCs. The chain joins TRBV7-9 to TRBJ2-3, with 10 bases matching TRBD2. The receptor was isolated from a woman aged 18-29 years in good health and CMV-seronegative. For the CDR3, the DNA is TGTGCCAGCAGCTCCCAAGGACTAGCGGTGGCAGATACGCAGTATTTT. Protein: CASSSQGLAVADTQYF.